This TCR beta chain was profiled in a study of CD8 T cells in Susac syndrome. It was with random hexamers that about 0.45 to 1 ug RNA was reverse transcribed. Multiplex immunoSEQ PCR targeted 54 Vbeta and 13 Jbeta TCR beta segments. In TCRdb, the immunoSEQ multiplex PCR reads were re-called with MiXCR into one record per CDR3 protein. The table records fewer than 150,000 distinct CDR3 sequences, about 90% of them present only once. The CDR3 loop spans 14 amino acids. Germline lookup yields CDR1 SEHNR and CDR2 FQNEAQ (reference sequence). The ends lost 4 bases at V and 4 bases at J; junction bases unmatched: 5. TEMRA cells were FACS-enriched and CD8+ and CD4+ T cells negatively isolated.

The sequenced sample consisted of CD8+ T cells from PBMCs. The V gene is TRBV7-9, the J gene TRBJ2-7, with TRBD2 matching over 9 bases. This sequence was found in a human donor with multiple sclerosis. CDR3 nucleotide sequence: TGTGCCAGCAGCTCCTCTAGCGGGGAATACGAGCAGTACTTC. It encodes CASSSSSGEYEQYF.